This T cell receptor beta chain emerged from a study of CXCR3-negative and CXCR3-positive naive CD8 T cells. Germline V gene lookup returns CDR1 LGHNT and CDR2 FRNRAP. The CDR3 consists of 15 residues. The libraries of TRB cDNA were prepared using 5' RACE with UMI labels. From its re-call of the 5' RACE reads, TCRdb lists each CDR3 protein once, without DNA. The sample totals about 81,000 distinct CDR3 sequences; its top ten clones hold roughly 1.5%. The sequenced sample was naive CXCR3- CD8+ T cells from blood. Subset indicated: CD45RO-CCR7+CD27+CD95- naive CD8+ T cells lacking CXCR3 (TNR3-). The receptor comes from a human donor in good health. Some clones in this sample may be carry-over from other donors' samples. The chain recombines TRBV12-5 with TRBJ2-5; TCRdb lists TRBD2, though no DNA is available to test this call. The CDR3: CASGSRGGTDETQYF.